This entry lists 7 T cell receptor beta chains sequenced from one sample in a study of Graves' ophthalmopathy and Graves' hyperthyroidism. The TCR beta CDR3 regions underwent amplification from RNA transcripts. Following a first-round RT-PCR that used HTBI primers, a second-round multiplex PCR was carried out. MiXCR, applied by TCRdb to the multiplex PCR reads, yields one record per CDR3 protein. The data hold about 500,000 distinct CDR3 sequences, with 14% observed a single time. Material for sequencing was blood. The receptors derive from a woman aged 30 to 39 with Graves' ophthalmopathy.

The table lists this clonotype with many counts. This rearrangement joins TRBV5-6 to TRBJ1-1; 7 bases agree with TRBD1. V lost 6 bases to trimming and J lost 2 bases; unmatched junction nucleotides: 10. The CDR3 runs 15 residues. CDR1 and CDR2 (germline): SGHDT, YYEEEE. CDR3 region: CASNGDRESNTEAFF. The CDR3 DNA reads TGTGCCAGCAACGGAGACAGGGAAAGTAACACTGAAGCTTTCTTT. The full variable domain, in which reference TRBV5-6 and TRBJ1-1 provide the parts outside the CDR3, is DAGVTQSPTHLIKTRGQQVTLRCSPKSGHDTVSWYQQALGQGPQFIFQYYEEEERQRGNFPDRFSGHQFPNYSSELNVNALLLGDSALYLCASNGDRESNTEAFFGQGTRLTVV.

This chain connects TRBV6-1 to TRBJ2-1; D is unresolved. Germline V gene lookup returns CDR1 MNHNS and CDR2 SASEGT. V was shortened by 5 bases and J by 9 bases, with 14 bases between the two germline ends. The CDR3 covers 13 residues. In nucleotides, the CDR3 is TGTGCCAGCAGTCCCACTGCTAGGGCTGAGCAGTTCTTC. Protein product: CASSPTARAEQFF.

This clonotype was seen ten or more times. V gene TRBV12-3 or TRBV12-4 combines with J gene TRBJ1-3; D might be TRBD1 (6 bases). V was pared by 8 bases and J by 0 bases, with 14 bases between. This CDR3 comprises 15 residues. This CDR3 is CASSFQGISGNTIYF. The DNA for the CDR3 is TGTGCCAGCTCCTTCCAGGGGATCTCTGGAAACACCATATATTTT.

This clonotype was picked up a small number of times. This chain joins TRBV11-1 and TRBJ1-2, with D uncertain. The CDR3 runs to 16 residues. Trimming took 2 bases from V and 0 from J, leaving 13 bases between them. Germline values: CDR1 SGHAT, CDR2 FQDESV (reference sequence). This CDR3 is CASSLLTGQANYGYTF. Written as DNA, the CDR3 is TGTGCCAGCAGCTTATTAACCGGGCAGGCTAACTATGGCTACACCTTC. The full variable domain, with the rest looked up from reference TRBV11-1 and TRBJ1-2, is EAEVAQSPRYKITEKSQAVAFWCDPISGHATLYWYRQILGQGPELLVQFQDESVVDDSQLPKDRFSAERLKGVDSTLKIQPAELGDSAMYLCASSLLTGQANYGYTFGSGTRLTVV.

In its sample, this clonotype was seen many times. This sequence joins TRBV18 and TRBJ2-7; tentative D call: TRBD1 (6 bases). In germline, CDR1 is KGHSH, CDR2 LQKENI. The CDR3 runs to 12 residues. V dropped 3 bases and J dropped 7 bases, with 10 bases sitting between them. CDR3: CASSPDRREQYF. In DNA form, the CDR3 reads TGTGCCAGCTCACCGGACAGACGGGAGCAGTACTTC.

This clonotype came up many times. The chain employs TRBV30 and TRBJ1-1; unclear D gene. Trimming pared 0 bases from V and 3 bases from J, leaving 11 bases between. From germline, CDR1 is GTSNPN and CDR2 SVGIG (reference sequence). The CDR3 spans 14 residues. Written as DNA, the CDR3 is TGTGCCTGGAGTGTAGAGTCACGGGACACTGAAGCTTTCTTT. This encodes CAWSVESRDTEAFF. Looking up the rest from reference TRBV30 and TRBJ1-1 gives the full variable domain: SQTIHQWPATLVQPVGSPLSLECTVEGTSNPNLYWYRQAAGRGLQLLFYSVGIGQISSEVPQNLSASRPQDRQFILSSKKLLLSDSGFYLCAWSVESRDTEAFFGQGTRLTVV.

This clonotype was picked up many times. The genes are TRBV3-1 and TRBJ1-1; 8 bases line up with TRBD1. This CDR3 has 14 residues. Per the germline V gene, CDR1 is LGHDT and CDR2 is YNNKEL (reference sequence). The V segment lost 4 bases and the J segment 10 bases; nucleotides outside the gene matches: 11. The CDR3, as DNA: TGTGCCAGCAGCCTCTTCGGGACAGGAAGTAGAGCTTTCTTT. Translated, it gives CASSLFGTGSRAFF. Complete variable domain (other parts from reference TRBV3-1 and TRBJ1-1): DTAVSQTPKYLVTQMGNDKSIKCEQNLGHDTMYWYKQDSKKFLKIMFSYNNKELIINETVPNRFSPKSPDKAHLNLHINSLELGDSAVYFCASSLFGTGSRAFFGQGTRLTVV.